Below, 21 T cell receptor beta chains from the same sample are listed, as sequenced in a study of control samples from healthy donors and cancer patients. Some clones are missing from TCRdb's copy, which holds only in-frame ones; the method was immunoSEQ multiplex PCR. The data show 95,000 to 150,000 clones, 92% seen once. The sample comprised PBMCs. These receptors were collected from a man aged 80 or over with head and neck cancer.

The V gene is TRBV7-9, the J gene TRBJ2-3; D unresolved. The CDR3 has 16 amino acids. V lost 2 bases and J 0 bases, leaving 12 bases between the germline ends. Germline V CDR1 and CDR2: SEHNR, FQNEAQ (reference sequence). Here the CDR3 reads CASSLRVTTSTDTQYF. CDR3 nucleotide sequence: TGTGCCAGCAGCTTACGGGTGACGACTAGCACAGATACGCAGTATTTT.

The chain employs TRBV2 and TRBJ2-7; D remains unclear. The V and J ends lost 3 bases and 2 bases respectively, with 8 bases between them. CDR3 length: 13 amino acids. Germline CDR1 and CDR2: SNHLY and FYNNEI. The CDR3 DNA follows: TGTGCCAGCAGTGACCGTAGTCCCTACGAGCAGTACTTC. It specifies CASSDRSPYEQYF.

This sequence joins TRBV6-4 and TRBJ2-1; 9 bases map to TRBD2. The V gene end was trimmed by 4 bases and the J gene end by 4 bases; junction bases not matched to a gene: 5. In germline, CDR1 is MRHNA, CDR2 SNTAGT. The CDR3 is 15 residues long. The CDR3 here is CASSAQRGAYNEQFF. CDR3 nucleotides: TGTGCCAGCAGTGCCCAGCGGGGGGCTTACAATGAGCAGTTCTTC.

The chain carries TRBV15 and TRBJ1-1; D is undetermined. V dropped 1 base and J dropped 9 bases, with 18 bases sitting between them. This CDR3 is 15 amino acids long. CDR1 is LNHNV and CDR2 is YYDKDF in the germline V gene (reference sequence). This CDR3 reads CATSRGVSTDLKAFF. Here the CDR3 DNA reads TGTGCCACCAGCAGAGGGGTTAGTACGGATCTAAAAGCTTTCTTT.

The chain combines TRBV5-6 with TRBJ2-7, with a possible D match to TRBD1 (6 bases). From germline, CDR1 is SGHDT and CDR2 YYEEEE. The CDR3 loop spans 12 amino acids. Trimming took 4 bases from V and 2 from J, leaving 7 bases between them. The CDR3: CASSRDTYEQYF. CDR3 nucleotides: TGTGCCAGCAGCCGGGACACCTACGAGCAGTACTTC. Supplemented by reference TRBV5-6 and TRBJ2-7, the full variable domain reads DAGVTQSPTHLIKTRGQQVTLRCSPKSGHDTVSWYQQALGQGPQFIFQYYEEEERQRGNFPDRFSGHQFPNYSSELNVNALLLGDSALYLCASSRDTYEQYFGPGTRLTVT.

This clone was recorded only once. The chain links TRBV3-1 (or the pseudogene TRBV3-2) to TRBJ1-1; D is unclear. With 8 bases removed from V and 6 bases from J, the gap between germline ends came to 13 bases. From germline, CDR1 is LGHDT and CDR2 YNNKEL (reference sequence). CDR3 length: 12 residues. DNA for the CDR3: TGTGCCAGCGGCGGGCAAGCCGCTGAAGCTTTCTTT. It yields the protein CASGGQAAEAFF.

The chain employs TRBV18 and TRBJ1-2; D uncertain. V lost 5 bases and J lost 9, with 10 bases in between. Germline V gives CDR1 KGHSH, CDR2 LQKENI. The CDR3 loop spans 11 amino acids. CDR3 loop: CASSSGRRYTF. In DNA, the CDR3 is TGTGCCAGCTCATCCGGGCGGCGCTACACCTTC.

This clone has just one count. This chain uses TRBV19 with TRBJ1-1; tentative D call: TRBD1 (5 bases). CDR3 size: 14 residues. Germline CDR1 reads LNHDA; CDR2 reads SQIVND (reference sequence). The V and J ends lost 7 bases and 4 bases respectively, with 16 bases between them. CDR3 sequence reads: CASTVRGVGTEAFF. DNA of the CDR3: TGTGCCAGTACAGTAAGGGGAGTCGGCACTGAAGCTTTCTTT.

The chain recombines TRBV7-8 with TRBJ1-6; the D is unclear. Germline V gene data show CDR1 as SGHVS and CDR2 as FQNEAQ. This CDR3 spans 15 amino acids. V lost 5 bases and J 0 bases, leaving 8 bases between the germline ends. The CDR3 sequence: CASSQSSSYNSPLHF. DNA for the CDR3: TGTGCCAGCAGCCAATCGAGCTCCTATAATTCACCCCTCCACTTT. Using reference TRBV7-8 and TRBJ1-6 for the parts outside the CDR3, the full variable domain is GAGVSQSPRYKVAKRGQDVALRCDPISGHVSLFWYQQALGQGPEFLTYFQNEAQLDKSGLPSDRFFAERPEGSVSTLKIQRTQQEDSAVYLCASSQSSSYNSPLHFGNGTRLTVT.

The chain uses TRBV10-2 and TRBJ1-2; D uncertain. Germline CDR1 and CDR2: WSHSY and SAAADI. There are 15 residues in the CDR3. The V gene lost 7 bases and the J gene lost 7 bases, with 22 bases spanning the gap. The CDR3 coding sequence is TGCGCCAGCACCCCTTTCCGGGCAGTCCTATCTGGCTACACCTTC. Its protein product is CASTPFRAVLSGYTF.

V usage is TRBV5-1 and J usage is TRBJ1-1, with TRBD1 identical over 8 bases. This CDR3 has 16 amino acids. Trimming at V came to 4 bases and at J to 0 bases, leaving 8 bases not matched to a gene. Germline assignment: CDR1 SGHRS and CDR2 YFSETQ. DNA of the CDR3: TGCGCCAGCAGCCACGGGACAGGAGTTATGAACACTGAAGCTTTCTTT. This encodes CASSHGTGVMNTEAFF.

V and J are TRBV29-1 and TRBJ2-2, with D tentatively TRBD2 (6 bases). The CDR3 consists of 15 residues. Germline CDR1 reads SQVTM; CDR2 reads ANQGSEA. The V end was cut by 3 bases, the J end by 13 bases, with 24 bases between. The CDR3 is CSVDRLDTRGVRLFF. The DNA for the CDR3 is TGCAGCGTTGACCGACTTGACACTCGCGGGGTGAGGCTGTTTTTT.

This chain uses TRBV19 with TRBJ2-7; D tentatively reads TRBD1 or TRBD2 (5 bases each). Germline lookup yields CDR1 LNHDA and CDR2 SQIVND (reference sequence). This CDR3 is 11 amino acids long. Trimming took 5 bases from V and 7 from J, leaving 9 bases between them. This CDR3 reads CASSLRGEQYF. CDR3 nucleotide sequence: TGTGCCAGTAGTTTGAGGGGTGAGCAGTACTTC.

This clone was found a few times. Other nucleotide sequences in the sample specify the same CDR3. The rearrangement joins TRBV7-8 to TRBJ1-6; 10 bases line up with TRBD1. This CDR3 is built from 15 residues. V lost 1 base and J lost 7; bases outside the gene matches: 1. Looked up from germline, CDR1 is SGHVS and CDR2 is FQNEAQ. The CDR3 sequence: CASSLGQGANSPLHF. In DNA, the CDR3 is TGTGCCAGCAGCTTAGGACAGGGGGCCAATTCACCCCTCCACTTT.

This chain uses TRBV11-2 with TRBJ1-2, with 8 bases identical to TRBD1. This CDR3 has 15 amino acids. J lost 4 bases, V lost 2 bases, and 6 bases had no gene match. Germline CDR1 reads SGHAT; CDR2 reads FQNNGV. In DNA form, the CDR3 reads TGTGCCAGCAGCTTAAGCCAGGACAGGGTCTATGGCTACACCTTC. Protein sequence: CASSLSQDRVYGYTF.

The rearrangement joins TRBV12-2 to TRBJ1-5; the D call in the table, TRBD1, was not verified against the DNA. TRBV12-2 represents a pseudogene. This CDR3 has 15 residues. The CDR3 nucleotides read TGTGCAAGTCGCCCGACAGGGGGCTTAGGTCAGCCCCAGCATTTT. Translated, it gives CASRPTGGLGQPQHF.

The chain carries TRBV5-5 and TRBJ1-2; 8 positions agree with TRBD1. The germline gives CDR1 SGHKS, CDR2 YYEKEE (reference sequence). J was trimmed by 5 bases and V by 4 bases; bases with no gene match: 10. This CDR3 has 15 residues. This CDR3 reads CASSPRTGWGYGYTF. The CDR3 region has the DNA TGTGCCAGCAGCCCCCGGACAGGGTGGGGTTATGGCTACACCTTC.

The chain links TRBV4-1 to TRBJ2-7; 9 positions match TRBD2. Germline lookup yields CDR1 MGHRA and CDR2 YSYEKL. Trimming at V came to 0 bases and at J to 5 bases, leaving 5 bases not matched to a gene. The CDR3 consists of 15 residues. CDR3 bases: TGCGCCAGCAGCCAAGATCGGCTAGCGGGGAACGAGCAGTACTTC. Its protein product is CASSQDRLAGNEQYF.

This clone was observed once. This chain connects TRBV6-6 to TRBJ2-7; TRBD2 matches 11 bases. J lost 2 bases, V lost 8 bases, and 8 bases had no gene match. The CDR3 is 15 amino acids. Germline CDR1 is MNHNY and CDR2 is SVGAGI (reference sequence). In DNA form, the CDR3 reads TGTGCCAGCCGAATAGCGGGAGGGCAAACCTACGAGCAGTACTTC. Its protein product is CASRIAGGQTYEQYF.

CDR3 residues: CASSLRDRDYEQYF. The DNA of the CDR3 is TGCGCCAGCAGCCTCCGGGACAGGGACTACGAGCAGTACTTC. The chain joins TRBV4-1 to TRBJ2-7, with 9 bases identical to TRBD1. The germline gives CDR1 MGHRA, CDR2 YSYEKL. This CDR3 contains 14 residues. After removal of 4 bases from V and 3 bases from J, the junction contained 4 bases not matched to a gene.

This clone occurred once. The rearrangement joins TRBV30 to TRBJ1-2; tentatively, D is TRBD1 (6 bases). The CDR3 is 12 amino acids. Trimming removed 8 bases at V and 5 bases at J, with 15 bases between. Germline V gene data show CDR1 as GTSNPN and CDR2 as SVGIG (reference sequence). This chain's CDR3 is CAGRGFDYGYTF. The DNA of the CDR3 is TGTGCCGGCAGGGGATTTGATTATGGCTACACCTTC.